These 18 T cell receptor beta chains share one sample of origin, sequenced in a study of radiation and T cells in renal cell carcinoma. The time point is: blood 4 weeks post-SBRT, at nephrectomy. Stated treatment: 15 Gy SBRT to primary tumor, nephrectomy 4 weeks later. Profiling relied on immunoSEQ multiplex PCR, and the TCRdb table lists in-frame clones only, not all of them. Of about 140,000 clones in the sample, around 88% were seen once. The sequencing used blood, collected from a patient whose treatment included radiotherapy and nephrectomy. The receptors originated from a woman aged 50 to 60 with renal cell carcinoma.

V is TRBV7-2 and J is TRBJ2-1, with 10 bases lining up with TRBD2. With V trimmed by 5 bases and J by 5 bases, 3 bases remained unmatched. This CDR3 has 14 amino acids. Germline assignment: CDR1 SGHTA and CDR2 FQGNSA. The CDR3 bases are TGTGCCAGCAGCCGGACTAGCGGAGACAATGAGCAGTTCTTC. Protein product: CASSRTSGDNEQFF.

The V and J genes are TRBV10-3 and TRBJ2-5; 9 bases line up with TRBD1. The end of the DNA aligns better with TRBJ2-7, so the J call may be wrong. This CDR3 is built from 14 residues. From germline, CDR1 is ENHRY and CDR2 SYGVKD. The CDR3 DNA sequence: TGTGCCGCATCTGACGGGACAGGGACGAACGAGCAGTACTTC. This encodes CAASDGTGTNEQYF.

The chain employs TRBV29-1 and TRBJ2-3, with a weak D call TRBD1 (6 bases). This CDR3 contains 17 residues. Germline loops: CDR1 SQVTM, CDR2 ANQGSEA. The germline V and J ends were trimmed by 1 base and 2 bases, with 19 bases remaining between them. The CDR3 is CSVEGGRDRGITDTQYF. The CDR3 nucleotides read TGCAGCGTTGAAGGGGGGCGTGACAGAGGGATCACAGATACGCAGTATTTT.

This chain connects TRBV5-1 to TRBJ2-7, with a tentative D call TRBD2 (6 bases). This CDR3 contains 12 residues. Trimming cost V 4 bases and J 3 bases, with 8 bases left between them. Germline CDR1 and CDR2: SGHRS and YFSETQ. CDR3 sequence: CASSPGSYEQYF. CDR3 nucleotides: TGCGCCAGCAGCCCCGGGAGCTACGAGCAGTACTTC.

This clone was detected a few times. The V and J genes are TRBV19 and TRBJ2-1, with TRBD1 matching 12 bases. CDR1 and CDR2 from the germline V gene are LNHDA and SQIVND (reference sequence). The CDR3 length is 15 residues. Germline trimming cut 5 bases from V and 8 bases from J; bases unmatched to any gene: 7. The CDR3 sequence: CASSPYGTGGDEQFF. The CDR3, as DNA: TGTGCCAGTAGTCCCTACGGGACAGGGGGCGATGAGCAGTTCTTC.

The rearrangement links TRBV5-4 to TRBJ1-4; tentatively, D is TRBD1 (6 bases). Germline CDR1 reads SGHNT; CDR2 reads YYREEE (reference sequence). The CDR3 consists of 15 residues. V was shortened by 1 base and J by 1 base, with 8 bases between the two germline ends. In DNA, the CDR3 is TGTGCCAGCAGCTTGAGGGGGGGAACTAATGAAAAACTGTTTTTT. Residues: CASSLRGGTNEKLFF.

CDR3: CASSEGQPMNTEAFF. CDR3 sequence (DNA): TGCGCCAGCAGCGAGGGACAGCCCATGAACACTGAAGCTTTCTTT. The genes are TRBV5-1 and TRBJ1-1, with TRBD1 matching over 7 bases. J was trimmed by 0 bases and V by 4 bases; bases with no gene match: 6. Germline V CDR1 and CDR2: SGHRS, YFSETQ. This CDR3 has 15 residues.

The rearrangement uses TRBV9 and TRBJ1-2; D might be TRBD1 (5 bases). This CDR3 has 13 amino acids. From germline, CDR1 is SGDLS and CDR2 YYNGEE. Trimming pared 5 bases from V and 8 bases from J, leaving 16 bases between. The CDR3 is CASRGDSPSGYTF. DNA of the CDR3: TGTGCCAGCAGGGGGGACTCCCCGTCGGGCTACACCTTC. The complete variable domain, with remaining parts taken from reference TRBV9 and TRBJ1-2, reads DSGVTQTPKHLITATGQRVTLRCSPRSGDLSVYWYQQSLDQGLQFLIQYYNGEERAKGNILERFSAQQFPDLHSELNLSSLELGDSALYFCASRGDSPSGYTFGSGTRLTVV.

The chain employs TRBV2 and TRBJ1-5, with a weak D call TRBD1 (5 bases). Trimming removed 7 bases at V and 9 bases at J, with 13 bases between. CDR3 size: 12 residues. The germline V gene has CDR1 SNHLY and CDR2 FYNNEI. The CDR3 protein is CASTLSGGPQHF. The CDR3, as DNA: TGTGCCAGCACTCTCTCCGGGGGGCCCCAGCATTTT.

This chain connects TRBV10-3 to TRBJ2-1; TRBD1 aligns across 8 bases. Germline V gene data show CDR1 as ENHRY and CDR2 as SYGVKD. The CDR3 contains 16 residues. The V and J ends lost 6 bases and 3 bases, in that order; junction bases with no gene match: 10. CDR3: CAIRRATGGNYNEQFF. In DNA, the CDR3 is TGTGCCATCAGGAGAGCTACAGGGGGTAACTACAATGAGCAGTTCTTC.

The chain has TRBV5-6 and TRBJ1-3; the D gene is possibly TRBD1 (6 bases). The V and J ends lost 2 bases and 9 bases respectively, with 12 bases between them. This CDR3 region has 13 residues. Germline V gene data show CDR1 as SGHDT and CDR2 as YYEEEE. CDR3 coding DNA: TGTGCCAGCAGCTTCGGACAGTTTTCCACCATATATTTT. Residues: CASSFGQFSTIYF.

Here the CDR3 reads CAIRQGGTGELFF. The CDR3 DNA sequence: TGTGCCATCAGGCAGGGTGGCACCGGGGAGCTGTTTTTT. V is TRBV10-3 and J is TRBJ2-2, with TRBD1 as a possible D gene (5 bases). With 6 bases removed from V and 4 bases from J, the gap between germline ends came to 9 bases. The length of the CDR3 is 13 residues. The germline V gene encodes CDR1 ENHRY and CDR2 SYGVKD.

The V and J genes are TRBV28 and TRBJ2-7; TRBD2 aligns across 8 bases. The CDR3 runs 13 residues. CDR1 and CDR2 from the germline V gene are MDHEN and SYDVKM. V gave up 10 bases and J gave up 6 bases; unmatched junction bases: 11. CDR3 nucleotide sequence: TGTGCCACCCGCCGGGGGGCGGGGGGCGAGCAGTACTTC. It is translated as CATRRGAGGEQYF.

V is TRBV10-1 and J is TRBJ2-5; D unclear. Germline V gene lookup returns CDR1 WNHNN and CDR2 SYGVQD (reference sequence). V was trimmed by 0 bases and J by 5 bases, leaving 13 bases between them. The CDR3 contains 15 residues. Here the CDR3 reads CASSESKSRVETQYF. In DNA form, the CDR3 reads TGCGCCAGCAGTGAGTCGAAGTCTAGAGTTGAGACCCAGTACTTC.

V is TRBV4-1 and J is TRBJ2-3, with 14 positions matching TRBD2. The CDR3 sequence is 19 residues long. Germline V gene lookup returns CDR1 MGHRA and CDR2 YSYEKL. J lost 2 bases, V lost 1 base, and 8 bases had no gene match. The CDR3 loop is CASSQGGTSGSSNTDTQYF. The CDR3 DNA follows: TGCGCCAGCAGCCAAGGGGGGACTAGCGGGAGTTCAAACACAGATACGCAGTATTTT.

This clone came up once. The rearrangement joins TRBV7-9 to TRBJ2-1; D possibly corresponds to TRBD2 (5 bases). Germline CDR1 SEHNR, CDR2 FQNEAQ (reference sequence). This CDR3 spans 15 amino acids. The V end was cut by 1 base, the J end by 2 bases, with 9 bases between. This CDR3 reads CASSLDGGPYNEQFF. The CDR3, as DNA: TGTGCCAGCAGCTTAGATGGCGGGCCCTACAATGAGCAGTTCTTC.

This chain joins TRBV19 and TRBJ1-5; 9 bases align to TRBD1. The ends lost 5 bases at V and 2 bases at J; junction bases unmatched: 1. The CDR3 spans 14 residues. From germline, CDR1 is LNHDA and CDR2 SQIVND (reference sequence). Written as DNA, the CDR3 is TGTGCCAGTAGTCGGGACAGGGGCAATCAGCCCCAGCATTTT. Translated, it gives CASSRDRGNQPQHF.

The chain couples TRBV7-9 to TRBJ2-5; D call uncertain. The V and J ends lost 1 base and 2 bases respectively, with 14 bases between them. Germline V gene lookup returns CDR1 SEHNR and CDR2 FQNEAQ (reference sequence). The CDR3 runs 16 residues. CDR3 nucleotides: TGTGCCAGCAGCTTAGATCCGGTCCATAGGCAAGAGACCCAGTACTTC. It translates to CASSLDPVHRQETQYF.